This T cell receptor beta chain was recorded in a study of cytomegalovirus exposure and HLA in healthy donors. Study as a whole: A data release that came early held some 79 million unique TCRs from HLA-typed donors. Falling in the Caucasian-associated ancestry cluster were about 82% of a few hundred genotyped donors.

In the PCR, 60 Vbeta and 13 Jbeta primers were used. This table comes from immunoSEQ multiplex PCR, and its TCRdb copy is limited to in-frame clones, with some not included. The sample lists roughly 160,000 clones, about four fifths occurring once. The CDR3 runs 16 residues. Trimming at V came to 4 bases and at J to 7 bases, leaving 14 bases not matched to a gene. Germline CDR1 is SGHRS and CDR2 is YFSETQ. This chain links TRBV5-1 with TRBJ2-1; 7 nucleotides match TRBD2. The receptor was derived from a man between 45 and 60 years old in good health and CMV-seropositive. The material sequenced was PBMCs. The CDR3 nucleotides are TGCGCCAGCAGCCCCGAGTATGGCGGGGGACCGAATGAGCAGTTCTTC. It is translated as CASSPEYGGGPNEQFF.